The rows below give T cell receptor beta chains drawn from one sample of a study of blood T cells in healthy people across ages. TCRdb independently ran MiXCR on the 5' RACE reads; one entry per CDR3 protein. The profile shows about 1.5 million distinct CDR3 sequences, approximately 40% of them singletons. The sequenced sample was blood. All receptors derive from a woman younger than 35 in good health. CDR3s include the opening cysteine and the closing phenylalanine or tryptophan. D genes are given only for firm matches. The size field is filled for only some rows; it gives once, few, many or a size class.

DNA	CDR3	J	size	V	D	length
TGTGCCAGCAGCGAAGTCGCCAATGAGCAGTTCTTC	CASSEVANEQFF	TRBJ2-1	-	TRBV7-9	-	12
TGTGCCAGCAGCTCCGGGATTGTGGGGAATGAGCAGTTCTTC	CASSSGIVGNEQFF	TRBJ2-1	once	TRBV11-2	-	14
TGCGCCAGCAGCTACGAGGAACAGGGGGTCAGTGAGCAGTTCTTC	CASSYEEQGVSEQFF	TRBJ2-1	few	TRBV5-1	TRBD1	15
TGTGCCAGCAAAGTAGCGCATGGGGCCAACGTCCTGACTTTC	CASKVAHGANVLTF	TRBJ2-6	-	TRBV12-3/TRBV12-4	-	14
TGTGCCAGCAGCCAATGGGAGCGGAGGGGGACAGATACGCAGTATTTT	CASSQWERRGTDTQYF	TRBJ2-3	-	TRBV4-2	-	16
TGTGCCAGCAGTCCCCGGAGCGGGGGGGCGAATGAGCAGTTCTTC	CASSPRSGGANEQFF	TRBJ2-1	few	TRBV27	TRBD2	15
TGTGCCAGCAGTTACGGCTCCACAAGGGCAGATACGCAGTATTTT	CASSYGSTRADTQYF	TRBJ2-3	-	TRBV6-6	-	15
TGTGCCAGCAGTGAAACGCGGGTTAGGGGCACTGAAGCTTTCTTT	CASSETRVRGTEAFF	TRBJ1-1	once	TRBV2	-	15
TGTGCCAGCAGTGTACTAGAGTTTCAGGGGCAGTACTTC	CASSVLEFQGQYF	TRBJ2-5	-	TRBV28	-	13
TGTGCCAGCAGCTTAGGCTGGTGGGGAATGGATGAAGCTTTCTTT	CASSLGWWGMDEAFF	TRBJ1-1	-	TRBV11-2	-	15
TGCGCCAGCAGCCTGAGCAGGGGTGGAGTGGGGACTGAAGCTTTCTTT	CASSLSRGGVGTEAFF	TRBJ1-1	-	TRBV5-1	-	16